This TCR beta chain is drawn from a study of shared clonotypes between healthy human individuals. Overall study: Plates per donor: three CD4 naive, three CD4 memory, two CD8 naive, one CD8 memory. Points from the study as a whole: The expectation was that sequencing depth would affect clonotype sharing among donors. Relative to memory subsets, naive subsets generally showed larger estimated richness.

To note about this clone: Its antigen is unidentified. Mismatch with germline at one junction end may stem from a read error.

Here immunoSEQ multiplex PCR was the method, and the copy in TCRdb shows in-frame clones only, minus some. Seen here are about 2.3 million clones, about nine tenths observed once, and the top ten hold approximately 0.39%. The clonotype was recovered from a man aged 18 to 30 in good health. Some clones in this sample may be carry-over from other donors' samples. Material: naive CD4+ T cells from PBMCs. Subset of the sample: CD45RA+ positively selected.

The CDR3 loop reads CAITERASNYGYTF. CDR3 DNA sequence: TGTGCCATCACTGAGCGAGCTTCTAACTATGGCTACACCTTC. This chain connects TRBV10-3 to TRBJ1-2; D is unclear. Per germline, CDR1 ENHRY and CDR2 SYGVKD. The length of the CDR3 is 14 residues.